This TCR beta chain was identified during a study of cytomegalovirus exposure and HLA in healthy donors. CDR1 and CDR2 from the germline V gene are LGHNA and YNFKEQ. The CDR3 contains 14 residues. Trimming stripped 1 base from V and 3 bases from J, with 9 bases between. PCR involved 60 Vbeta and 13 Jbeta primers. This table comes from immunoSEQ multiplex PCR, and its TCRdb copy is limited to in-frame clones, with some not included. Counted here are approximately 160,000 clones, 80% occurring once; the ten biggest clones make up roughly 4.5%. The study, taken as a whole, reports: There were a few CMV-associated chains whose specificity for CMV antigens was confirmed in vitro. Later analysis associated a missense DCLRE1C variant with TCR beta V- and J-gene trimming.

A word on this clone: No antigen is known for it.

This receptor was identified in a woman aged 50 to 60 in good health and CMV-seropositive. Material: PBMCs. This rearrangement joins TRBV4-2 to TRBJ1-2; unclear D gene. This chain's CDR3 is CASSQGNRHYGYTF. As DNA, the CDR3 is TGTGCCAGCAGCCAAGGTAACAGACACTATGGCTACACCTTC.